Listed below are T cell receptor beta chains from one sample, sequenced in a study of shared clonotypes between healthy human individuals. Data came from immunoSEQ multiplex PCR; TCRdb stores just in-frame clones and leaves some out. The sample has about 500,000 clones, 70% to 80% seen once; the top ten hold more than 10%. The sample was PBMCs. The receptors derive from a woman aged 40 to 50 in good health. Some clones in this sample may be carry-over from other donors' samples. CDR3s include the opening cysteine and the closing phenylalanine or tryptophan. D genes are given only for firm matches. Rows may omit the clone size; those that give it use once, few, many or a size class.

clone_size: -
j_call: TRBJ1-4
v_call: TRBV30
d_call: -
cdr3_aa: CAWSLRNEKLFF
cdr3_nt: TGTGCCTGGAGCCTACGGAATGAAAAACTGTTTTTT

clone_size: -
j_call: TRBJ2-3
v_call: TRBV9
d_call: -
cdr3_aa: CASSATSSIYIPTYRTTDTQYF
cdr3_nt: TGTGCCAGCAGCGCCACCTCGAGCATTTATATTCCAACCTACAGAACAACAGATACGCAGTATTTT

clone_size: many
j_call: TRBJ1-1
v_call: TRBV19
d_call: -
cdr3_aa: CASRFGPTLFEAFF
cdr3_nt: TGTGCCAGTAGGTTCGGACCCACTCTCTTCGAAGCTTTCTTT

clone_size: -
j_call: TRBJ2-7
v_call: TRBV29-1
d_call: TRBD1
cdr3_aa: CSVEDLGQGVTYEQYF
cdr3_nt: TGCAGCGTTGAAGATTTAGGACAGGGGGTAACCTACGAGCAGTACTTC

clone_size: -
j_call: TRBJ1-1
v_call: TRBV25-1
d_call: -
cdr3_aa: CASSKPGGTDTEAFF
cdr3_nt: TGTGCCAGCAGCAAACCCGGGGGTACCGACACTGAAGCTTTCTTT

clone_size: -
j_call: TRBJ1-3
v_call: TRBV11-2
d_call: -
cdr3_aa: CASKQAFSGNTIYF
cdr3_nt: TGTGCCAGCAAACAGGCCTTCTCTGGAAACACCATATATTTT

clone_size: few
j_call: TRBJ2-6
v_call: TRBV6-1
d_call: -
cdr3_aa: CASSGVSGANVLTF
cdr3_nt: TGTGCCAGCAGTGGGGTTTCCGGGGCCAACGTCCTGACTTTC

clone_size: -
j_call: TRBJ1-4
v_call: TRBV15
d_call: -
cdr3_aa: CATSRDTNEKLFF
cdr3_nt: TGTGCCACCAGCAGAGATACGAATGAAAAACTGTTTTTT

clone_size: -
j_call: TRBJ1-1
v_call: TRBV19
d_call: -
cdr3_aa: CASSIGPGLNTEAFF
cdr3_nt: TGTGCCAGTAGTATAGGTCCGGGGTTGAACACTGAAGCTTTCTTT

clone_size: -
j_call: TRBJ2-4
v_call: TRBV2
d_call: TRBD2
cdr3_aa: CASSAGTSGSWRF
cdr3_nt: TGTGCCAGCAGTGCAGGGACTAGCGGGAGCTGGCGCTTC

clone_size: once
j_call: TRBJ1-5
v_call: TRBV14
d_call: -
cdr3_aa: CASSHGGGNQPQHF
cdr3_nt: TGTGCCAGCAGCCACGGAGGGGGCAATCAGCCCCAGCATTTT

clone_size: -
j_call: TRBJ2-7
v_call: TRBV7-2
d_call: -
cdr3_aa: CASSPRTGFVQYF
cdr3_nt: TGTGCCAGCAGCCCCCGGACGGGGTTCGTGCAGTACTTC

clone_size: -
j_call: TRBJ2-4
v_call: TRBV29-1
d_call: -
cdr3_aa: CSVETAAKNIQYF
cdr3_nt: TGCAGCGTTGAAACAGCAGCCAAAAACATTCAGTACTTC

clone_size: -
j_call: TRBJ1-1
v_call: TRBV7-8
d_call: -
cdr3_aa: CASSSSSRSNGNTEAFF
cdr3_nt: TGTGCCAGCAGCTCCAGCTCCCGGTCGAATGGGAACACTGAAGCTTTCTTT

clone_size: -
j_call: TRBJ2-3
v_call: TRBV19
d_call: TRBD2
cdr3_aa: CASRRLAGRSLAGDTQYF
cdr3_nt: TGTGCCAGTAGGAGACTAGCGGGAAGATCGCTGGCGGGAGATACGCAGTATTTT

clone_size: -
j_call: TRBJ2-3
v_call: TRBV11-2
d_call: -
cdr3_aa: CASSSEGRIGTDTQYF
cdr3_nt: TGTGCCAGCAGCTCAGAGGGCCGGATAGGCACAGATACGCAGTATTTT

clone_size: -
j_call: TRBJ2-7
v_call: TRBV5-4
d_call: TRBD2
cdr3_aa: CASSSNLLAGGLGEQYF
cdr3_nt: TGTGCCAGCAGCTCTAACCTACTAGCGGGAGGGCTAGGGGAGCAGTACTTC

clone_size: -
j_call: TRBJ1-2
v_call: TRBV7-2
d_call: TRBD1
cdr3_aa: CASSLSPGGNYGYTF
cdr3_nt: TGTGCCAGCAGCTTAAGTCCAGGGGGTAACTATGGCTACACCTTC

clone_size: -
j_call: TRBJ2-7
v_call: TRBV18
d_call: -
cdr3_aa: CASSPEQVSYEQYF
cdr3_nt: TGTGCCAGCTCACCAGAGCAGGTTTCCTACGAGCAGTACTTC

clone_size: -
j_call: TRBJ1-4
v_call: TRBV5-1
d_call: -
cdr3_aa: CASSSGILFATNEKLFF
cdr3_nt: TGCGCCAGCAGCTCAGGAATCCTATTTGCAACTAATGAAAAACTGTTTTTT

clone_size: -
j_call: TRBJ2-5
v_call: TRBV5-6
d_call: TRBD2
cdr3_aa: CASTLGLAGVGTQYF
cdr3_nt: TGTGCCAGCACCCTGGGGTTAGCGGGAGTCGGGACCCAGTACTTC

clone_size: -
j_call: TRBJ2-7
v_call: TRBV7-6
d_call: TRBD1
cdr3_aa: CASSRQGSYEQYF
cdr3_nt: TGTGCCAGCAGCCGACAGGGTTCCTACGAGCAGTACTTC

clone_size: once
j_call: TRBJ1-2
v_call: TRBV5-4
d_call: -
cdr3_aa: CASSLGAGGGFNYGYTF
cdr3_nt: TGTGCCAGCAGCTTGGGCGCAGGTGGAGGGTTTAACTATGGCTACACCTTC

clone_size: -
j_call: TRBJ2-7
v_call: TRBV19
d_call: -
cdr3_aa: CASSIPGVSYEQYF
cdr3_nt: TGTGCCAGTAGTATACCCGGGGTCTCCTACGAGCAGTACTTC

clone_size: few
j_call: TRBJ2-3
v_call: TRBV7-9
d_call: -
cdr3_aa: CASSPGLTDADTQYF
cdr3_nt: TGTGCCAGCAGCCCCGGACTAACAGACGCAGATACGCAGTATTTT

clone_size: -
j_call: TRBJ2-5
v_call: TRBV28
d_call: -
cdr3_aa: CASSAGGDLAETQYF
cdr3_nt: TGTGCCAGCAGCGCAGGGGGGGACTTGGCAGAGACCCAGTACTTC

clone_size: -
j_call: TRBJ1-2
v_call: TRBV15
d_call: TRBD1
cdr3_aa: CATSRADRVQDGYTF
cdr3_nt: TGTGCCACCAGCAGAGCCGACAGGGTCCAGGATGGCTACACCTTC

clone_size: -
j_call: TRBJ1-1
v_call: TRBV4-1
d_call: -
cdr3_aa: CASSPFQGVGPEAFF
cdr3_nt: TGCGCCAGCAGCCCATTTCAGGGAGTTGGTCCTGAAGCTTTCTTT